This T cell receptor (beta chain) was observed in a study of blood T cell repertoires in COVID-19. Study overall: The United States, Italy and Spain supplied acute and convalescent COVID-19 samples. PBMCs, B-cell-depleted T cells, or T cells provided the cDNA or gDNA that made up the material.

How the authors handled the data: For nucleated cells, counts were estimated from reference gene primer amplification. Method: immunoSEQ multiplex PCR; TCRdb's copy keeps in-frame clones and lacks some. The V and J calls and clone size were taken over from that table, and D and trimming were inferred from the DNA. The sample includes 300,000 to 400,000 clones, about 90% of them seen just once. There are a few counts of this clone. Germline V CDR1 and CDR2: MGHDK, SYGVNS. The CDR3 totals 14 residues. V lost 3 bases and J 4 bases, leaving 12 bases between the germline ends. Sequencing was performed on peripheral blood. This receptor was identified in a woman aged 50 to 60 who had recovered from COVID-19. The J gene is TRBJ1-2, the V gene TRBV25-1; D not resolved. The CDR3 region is CASSDHGNSYGYTF. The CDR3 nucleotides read TGTGCCAGCAGTGATCACGGGAATTCCTATGGCTACACCTTC.